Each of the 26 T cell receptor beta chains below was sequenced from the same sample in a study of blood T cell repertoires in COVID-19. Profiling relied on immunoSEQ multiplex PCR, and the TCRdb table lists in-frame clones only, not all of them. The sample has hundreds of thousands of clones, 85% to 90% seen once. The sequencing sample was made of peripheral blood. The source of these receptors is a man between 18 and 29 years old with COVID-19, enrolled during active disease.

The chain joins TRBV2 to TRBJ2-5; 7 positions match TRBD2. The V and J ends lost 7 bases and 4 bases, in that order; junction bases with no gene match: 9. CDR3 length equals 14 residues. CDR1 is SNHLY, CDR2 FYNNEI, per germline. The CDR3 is CASTERGGLETQYF. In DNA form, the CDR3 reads TGTGCCAGCACCGAACGGGGAGGGTTAGAGACCCAGTACTTC.

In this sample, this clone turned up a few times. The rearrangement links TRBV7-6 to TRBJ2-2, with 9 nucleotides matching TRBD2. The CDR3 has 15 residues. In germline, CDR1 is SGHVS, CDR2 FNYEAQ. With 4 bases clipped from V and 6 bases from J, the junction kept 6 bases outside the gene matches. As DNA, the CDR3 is TGTGCCAGCAGCTCCATAGCGGGGGTCGCCGGGGAGCTGTTTTTT. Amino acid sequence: CASSSIAGVAGELFF.

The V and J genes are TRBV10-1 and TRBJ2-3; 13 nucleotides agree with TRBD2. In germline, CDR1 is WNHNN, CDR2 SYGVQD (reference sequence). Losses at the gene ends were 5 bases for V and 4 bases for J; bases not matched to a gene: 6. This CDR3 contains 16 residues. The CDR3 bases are TGCGCCAGCAGTCGGACTAGCGGGAGCGGTGCAGATACGCAGTATTTT. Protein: CASSRTSGSGADTQYF.

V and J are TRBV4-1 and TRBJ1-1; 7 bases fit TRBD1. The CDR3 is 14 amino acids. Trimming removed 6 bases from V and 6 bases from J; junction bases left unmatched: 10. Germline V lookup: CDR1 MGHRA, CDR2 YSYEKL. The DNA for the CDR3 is TGCGCCAGCAGGGAGGGGGCGCTTGGTCCTGAAGCTTTCTTT. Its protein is CASREGALGPEAFF.

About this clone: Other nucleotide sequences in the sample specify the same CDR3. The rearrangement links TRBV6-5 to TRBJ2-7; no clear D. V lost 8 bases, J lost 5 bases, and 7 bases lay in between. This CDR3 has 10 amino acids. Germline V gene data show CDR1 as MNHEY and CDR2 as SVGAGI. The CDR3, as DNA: TGTGCCAGCGGCAGTGACGAGCAGTACTTC. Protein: CASGSDEQYF.

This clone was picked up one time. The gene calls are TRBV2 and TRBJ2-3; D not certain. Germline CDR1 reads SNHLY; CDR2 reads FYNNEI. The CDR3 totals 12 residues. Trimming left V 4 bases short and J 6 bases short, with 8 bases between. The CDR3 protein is CASSAGWDTQYF. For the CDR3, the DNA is TGTGCCAGCAGTGCCGGTTGGGATACGCAGTATTTT.

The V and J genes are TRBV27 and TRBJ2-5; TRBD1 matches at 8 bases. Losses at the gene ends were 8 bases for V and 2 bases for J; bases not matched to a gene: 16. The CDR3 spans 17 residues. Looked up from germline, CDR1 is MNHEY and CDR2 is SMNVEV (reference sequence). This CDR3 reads CASRPATGERVQETQYF. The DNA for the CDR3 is TGTGCCAGCCGCCCCGCGACAGGGGAACGCGTGCAAGAGACCCAGTACTTC.

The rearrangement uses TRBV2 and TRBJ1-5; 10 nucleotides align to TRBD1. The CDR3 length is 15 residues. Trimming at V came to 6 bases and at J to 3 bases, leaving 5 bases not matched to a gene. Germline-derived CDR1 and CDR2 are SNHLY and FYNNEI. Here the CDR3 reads CASSRTGGYNQPQHF. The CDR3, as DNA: TGTGCCAGCAGCCGGACAGGGGGATACAATCAGCCCCAGCATTTT.

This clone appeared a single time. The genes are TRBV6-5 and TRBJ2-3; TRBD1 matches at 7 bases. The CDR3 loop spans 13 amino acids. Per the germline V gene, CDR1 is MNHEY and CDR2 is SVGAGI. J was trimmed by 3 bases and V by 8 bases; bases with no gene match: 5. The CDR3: CASEGAGTDTQYF. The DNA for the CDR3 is TGTGCCAGCGAGGGGGCGGGTACAGATACGCAGTATTTT.

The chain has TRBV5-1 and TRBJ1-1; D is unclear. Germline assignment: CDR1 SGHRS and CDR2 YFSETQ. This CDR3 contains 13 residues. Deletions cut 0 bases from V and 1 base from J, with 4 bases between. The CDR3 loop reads CASSLAWNTEAFF. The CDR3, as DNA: TGCGCCAGCAGCTTGGCATGGAACACTGAAGCTTTCTTT.

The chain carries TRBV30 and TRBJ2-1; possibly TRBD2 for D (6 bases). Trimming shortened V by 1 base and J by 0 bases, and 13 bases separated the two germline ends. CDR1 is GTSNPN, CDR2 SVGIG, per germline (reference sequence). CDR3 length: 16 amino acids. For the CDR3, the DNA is TGTGCCTGGAGTGGAGAAGCGGGTAGCTCCTACAATGAGCAGTTCTTC. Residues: CAWSGEAGSSYNEQFF.

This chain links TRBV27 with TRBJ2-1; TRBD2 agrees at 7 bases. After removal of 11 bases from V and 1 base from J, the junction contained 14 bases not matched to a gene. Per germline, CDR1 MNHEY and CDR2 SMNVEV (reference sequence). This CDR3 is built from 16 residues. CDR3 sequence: CAGSGASLGSYNEQFF. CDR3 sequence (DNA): TGTGCCGGGAGCGGGGCGTCCCTGGGGTCCTACAATGAGCAGTTCTTC.

CDR3 sequence: CATSRVRVGSGNTIYF. The CDR3 nucleotides read TGTGCCACCAGCAGAGTTCGGGTGGGCTCTGGAAACACCATATATTTT. The chain couples TRBV15 to TRBJ1-3; D is unresolved. Per the germline V gene, CDR1 is LNHNV and CDR2 is YYDKDF (reference sequence). The CDR3 has 16 residues. The germline V and J ends were trimmed by 1 base and 0 bases, with 10 bases remaining between them.

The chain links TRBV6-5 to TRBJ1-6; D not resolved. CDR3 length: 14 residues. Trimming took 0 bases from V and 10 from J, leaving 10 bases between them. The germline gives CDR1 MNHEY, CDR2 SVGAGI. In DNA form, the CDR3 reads TGTGCCAGCAGTTACTCCTCCCCGAGGTCACCCCTCCACTTT. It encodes CASSYSSPRSPLHF.

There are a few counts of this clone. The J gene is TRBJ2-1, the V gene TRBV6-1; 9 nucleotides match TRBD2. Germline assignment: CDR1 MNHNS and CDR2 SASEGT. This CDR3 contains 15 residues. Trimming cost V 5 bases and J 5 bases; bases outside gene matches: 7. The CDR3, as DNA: TGTGCCAGCAGTTCCAGCGGGAGGTCCAACAATGAGCAGTTCTTC. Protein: CASSSSGRSNNEQFF.

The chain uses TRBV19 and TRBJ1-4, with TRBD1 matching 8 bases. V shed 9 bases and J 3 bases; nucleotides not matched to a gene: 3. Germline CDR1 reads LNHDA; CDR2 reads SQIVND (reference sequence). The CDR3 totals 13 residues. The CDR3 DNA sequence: TGTGCCAGCCGGGACAGGTCTAATGAAAAACTGTTTTTT. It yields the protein CASRDRSNEKLFF.

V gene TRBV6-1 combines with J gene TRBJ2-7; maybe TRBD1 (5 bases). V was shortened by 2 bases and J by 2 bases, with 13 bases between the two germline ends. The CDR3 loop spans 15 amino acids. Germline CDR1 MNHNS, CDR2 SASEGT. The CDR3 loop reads CASSESDSGPYEQYF. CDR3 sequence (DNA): TGTGCCAGCAGTGAAAGTGACAGTGGGCCCTACGAGCAGTACTTC.

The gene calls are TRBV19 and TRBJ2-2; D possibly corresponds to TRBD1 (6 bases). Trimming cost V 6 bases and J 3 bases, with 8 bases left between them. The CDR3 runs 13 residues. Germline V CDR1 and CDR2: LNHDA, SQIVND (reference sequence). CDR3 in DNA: TGTGCCAGTAGACAGGGATACACCGGGGAGCTGTTTTTT. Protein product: CASRQGYTGELFF.

CDR3 protein: CASSSTSGRLNEQFF. CDR3 in DNA: TGTGCCAGCAGCTCGACTAGCGGGAGGTTGAATGAGCAGTTCTTC. The V gene is TRBV7-9, the J gene TRBJ2-1, with 13 bases that match TRBD2. J lost 7 bases, V lost 4 bases, and 4 bases had no gene match. The CDR3 consists of 15 residues. CDR1 and CDR2 (germline): SEHNR, FQNEAQ (reference sequence).

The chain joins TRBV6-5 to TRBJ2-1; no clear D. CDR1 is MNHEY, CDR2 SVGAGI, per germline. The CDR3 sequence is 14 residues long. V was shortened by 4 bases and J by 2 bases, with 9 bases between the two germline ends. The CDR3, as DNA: TGTGCCAGCAGTTCAGAGGCGGCCTACAATGAGCAGTTCTTC. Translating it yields CASSSEAAYNEQFF.

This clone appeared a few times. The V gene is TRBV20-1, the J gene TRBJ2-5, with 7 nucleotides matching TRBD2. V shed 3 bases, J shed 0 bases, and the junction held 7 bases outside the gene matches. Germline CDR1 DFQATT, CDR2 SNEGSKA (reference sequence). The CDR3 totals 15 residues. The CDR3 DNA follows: TGCAGTGCTAGTGCGGCGCGGGGGTACCAAGAGACCCAGTACTTC. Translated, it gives CSASAARGYQETQYF.

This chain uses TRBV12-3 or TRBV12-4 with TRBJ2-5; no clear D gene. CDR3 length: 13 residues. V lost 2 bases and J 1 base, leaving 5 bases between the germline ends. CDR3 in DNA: TGTGCCAGCAGTTTATCATCCCAAGAGACCCAGTACTTC. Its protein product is CASSLSSQETQYF.

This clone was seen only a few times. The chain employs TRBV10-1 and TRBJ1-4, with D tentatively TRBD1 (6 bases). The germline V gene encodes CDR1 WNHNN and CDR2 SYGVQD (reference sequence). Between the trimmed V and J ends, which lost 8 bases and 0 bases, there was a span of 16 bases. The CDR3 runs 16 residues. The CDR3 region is CASVRDTNPTNEKLFF. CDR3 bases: TGCGCCAGCGTTAGGGACACCAATCCAACTAATGAAAAACTGTTTTTT.

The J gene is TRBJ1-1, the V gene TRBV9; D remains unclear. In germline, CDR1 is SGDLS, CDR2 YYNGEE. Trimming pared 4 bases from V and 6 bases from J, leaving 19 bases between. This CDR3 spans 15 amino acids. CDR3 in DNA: TGTGCCAGCAGCCCTTCCGGGAACCTGGTATCTGAAGCTTTCTTT. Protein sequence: CASSPSGNLVSEAFF.

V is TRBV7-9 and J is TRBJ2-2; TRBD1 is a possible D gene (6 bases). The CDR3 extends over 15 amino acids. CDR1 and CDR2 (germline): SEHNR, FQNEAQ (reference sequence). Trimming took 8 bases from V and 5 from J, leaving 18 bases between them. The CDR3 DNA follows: TGTGCCAGCGGCCAACTTGGCAGGGGTACCGGGGAGCTGTTTTTT. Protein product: CASGQLGRGTGELFF. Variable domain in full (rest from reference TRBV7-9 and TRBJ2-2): DTGVSQNPRHKITKRGQNVTFRCDPISEHNRLYWYRQTLGQGPEFLTYFQNEAQLEKSRLLSDRFSAERPKGSFSTLEIQRTEQGDSAMYLCASGQLGRGTGELFFGEGSRLTVL.

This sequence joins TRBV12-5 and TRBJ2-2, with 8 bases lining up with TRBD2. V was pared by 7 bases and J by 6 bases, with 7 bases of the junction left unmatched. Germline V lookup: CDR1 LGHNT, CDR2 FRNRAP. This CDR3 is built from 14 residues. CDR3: CASVRPGGAGELFF. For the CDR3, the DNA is TGTGCTAGTGTACGGCCCGGGGGGGCCGGGGAGCTGTTTTTT.